The 30 T cell receptor beta chains below all came from one sample that was sequenced in a study of vaccination effects on CD4 cells after COVID-19. No antigen has been identified for these receptors. Produced via immunoSEQ multiplex PCR; TCRdb's table is partial and in-frame only. The table records under 70,000 clones, over 70% of them present only once. The culture ran for about 11 days, and then CD4+ T cells were isolated. Participants were vaccinated with two doses of either the BNT162b2 or mRNA-1273 vaccine. Specimen: CD4+ T cells from PBMCs cultured without peptide, collected after COVID-19 vaccination. The receptors were sampled from a human donor who received a COVID-19 vaccine.

The gene calls are TRBV18 and TRBJ1-2; TRBD1 matches at 8 bases. The CDR3 loop spans 14 amino acids. CDR1 is KGHSH and CDR2 is LQKENI in the germline V gene. V was pared by 0 bases and J by 6 bases, with 3 bases of the junction left unmatched. Here the CDR3 DNA reads TGTGCCAGCTCACCACCGGTCAGGGGGCATGGCTACACCTTC. It translates to CASSPPVRGHGYTF.

This clone was seen just once. V and J are TRBV9 and TRBJ2-3; D remains ambiguous. CDR1 is SGDLS, CDR2 YYNGEE, per germline. V was pared by 0 bases and J by 4 bases, with 6 bases between. CDR3 length equals 13 residues. For the CDR3, the DNA is TGTGCCAGCAGCGTAGTTGCGGCAGATACGCAGTATTTT. Its translation: CASSVVAADTQYF.

The chain employs TRBV11-2 and TRBJ2-7; D is unclear. The CDR3 is 13 amino acids. Between the trimmed V and J ends, which lost 2 bases and 7 bases, there was a span of 12 bases. Germline V gives CDR1 SGHAT, CDR2 FQNNGV. CDR3 amino acids: CASSLYPSHEQYV. The CDR3 DNA follows: TGTGCCAGCAGCTTATATCCCTCCCATGAGCAGTACGTC.

With regard to this clone: No conserved phenylalanine or tryptophan is present at the end of the CDR3, so a read error is the likely explanation. Because the CDR3's place on the DNA is in doubt, the DNA is left out and the CDR3 is given as listed by TCRdb. The rearrangement links TRBV3-1 (or the pseudogene TRBV3-2) to TRBJ2-3; TRBD2 is the table's D call and was not checked against the DNA. 14 amino acids form the CDR3, both terminal residues included. The germline gives CDR1 LGHDT, CDR2 YNNKEL (reference sequence). CDR3 residues: CASSQDPGTSPTAL.

The J gene is TRBJ1-5, the V gene TRBV21-1. TRBV21-1 is reported as a pseudogene. The CDR3 is 13 residues long. In nucleotides, the CDR3 is TGTGCCAGCAGCAAAGTTTGGACGGAGCCCCAGCATTTT. As protein: CASSKVWTEPQHF.

The V and J genes are TRBV6-5 and TRBJ1-5; TRBD1 aligns across 10 bases. This CDR3 contains 15 residues. The germline CDR1 and CDR2 sequences are MNHEY and SVGAGI. The ends lost 5 bases at V and 5 bases at J; junction bases unmatched: 6. The chain's CDR3 is CASSPTGTGDQPQHF. The CDR3 nucleotides read TGTGCCAGCAGTCCCACCGGGACAGGGGATCAGCCCCAGCATTTT.

The rearrangement links TRBV28 to TRBJ2-5; D is unclear. The CDR3 consists of 12 residues. The ends were cut back, 5 bases at V and 4 bases at J, with 8 bases in the middle. CDR1 MDHEN and CDR2 SYDVKM come from the germline V gene. The CDR3 protein is CASSRVGETQYF. CDR3 sequence (DNA): TGTGCCAGCAGTCGGGTGGGAGAGACCCAGTACTTC.

The CDR3 here is CASSFGGAGETQYF. CDR3 nucleotide sequence: TGTGCCAGCAGTTTTGGAGGGGCGGGAGAGACCCAGTACTTC. The V and J genes are TRBV28 and TRBJ2-5, with D perhaps matching TRBD2 (6 bases). The germline V gene encodes CDR1 MDHEN and CDR2 SYDVKM. Trimming pared 3 bases from V and 4 bases from J, leaving 12 bases between. The CDR3 loop spans 14 amino acids.

The chain joins TRBV9 to TRBJ2-4, with D maybe TRBD2 (6 bases). Deletions cut 3 bases from V and 8 bases from J, with 18 bases between. Germline V gives CDR1 SGDLS, CDR2 YYNGEE. The CDR3 extends over 15 amino acids. The CDR3 DNA reads as TGTGCCAGCAGCGGTACCGGGAGATTAAAGGACATTCAGTACTTC. This encodes CASSGTGRLKDIQYF. The complete variable domain, with remaining parts taken from reference TRBV9 and TRBJ2-4, reads DSGVTQTPKHLITATGQRVTLRCSPRSGDLSVYWYQQSLDQGLQFLIQYYNGEERAKGNILERFSAQQFPDLHSELNLSSLELGDSALYFCASSGTGRLKDIQYFGAGTRLSVL.

V is TRBV21-1 and J is TRBJ2-3. TRBV21-1 is a recognized pseudogene. This CDR3 spans 16 amino acids. The CDR3 sequence: CASSKDGGPSTDTQYF. The CDR3 DNA reads as TGTGCCAGCAGCAAAGATGGGGGACCGTCCACAGATACGCAGTATTTT.

The chain has TRBV15 and TRBJ1-2, with D possibly being TRBD1 (6 bases). There are 15 residues in the CDR3. Germline values: CDR1 LNHNV, CDR2 YYDKDF (reference sequence). The V end lost 0 bases, the J end lost 4 bases, and 12 bases lay between the germline ends. The CDR3 is CATSRDRGTPYGYTF. For the CDR3, the DNA is TGTGCCACCAGCAGAGATCGGGGGACACCCTATGGCTACACCTTC.

The V call is TRBV6-6, the J call TRBJ2-3; D not certain. The V end lost 5 bases, the J end lost 3 bases, and 9 bases lay between the germline ends. CDR1 is MNHNY, CDR2 SVGAGI, per germline (reference sequence). The CDR3 runs 13 residues. CDR3 protein: CASSQIGTDTQYF. The CDR3 region has the DNA TGTGCCAGCAGTCAGATTGGGACAGATACGCAGTATTTT.

This chain joins TRBV5-1 and TRBJ2-2, with D uncertain. Germline V gene data show CDR1 as SGHRS and CDR2 as YFSETQ. V was trimmed by 2 bases and J by 6 bases, leaving 5 bases between them. This CDR3 is 12 amino acids long. In DNA form, the CDR3 reads TGCGCCAGCAGCTTAAACCCCGGGGAGCTGTTTTTT. This codes for CASSLNPGELFF.

The J gene is TRBJ1-5, the V gene TRBV19, with 7 bases matching TRBD1. This CDR3 has 15 amino acids. V trimming: 11 bases; J trimming: 6 bases; junction bases outside the gene matches: 16. Per germline, CDR1 LNHDA and CDR2 SQIVND (reference sequence). CDR3 in amino acids: CAGGRPGGYPQPQHF. The CDR3 nucleotides read TGTGCCGGAGGCCGGCCAGGGGGTTATCCTCAGCCCCAGCATTTT.

The chain employs TRBV10-3 and TRBJ2-4, with a weak D call TRBD1 (5 bases). The CDR3 has 15 residues. V gave up 3 bases and J gave up 4 bases, with 13 bases separating them. The germline gives CDR1 ENHRY, CDR2 SYGVKD. CDR3 residues: CAISDPGNAKNIQYF. CDR3 in DNA: TGTGCCATCAGTGATCCAGGGAATGCGAAAAACATTCAGTACTTC.

This clone was seen a handful of times. The J gene is TRBJ2-2, the V gene TRBV7-2; D is possibly TRBD1 (6 bases). Germline lookup yields CDR1 SGHTA and CDR2 FQGNSA. The CDR3 has 15 residues. The ends were cut back, 5 bases at V and 6 bases at J, with 16 bases in the middle. DNA for the CDR3: TGTGCCAGCAGCGCAGCTCGAGGGGGAGCCGGGGAGCTGTTTTTT. Its protein product is CASSAARGGAGELFF. Variable domain in full (rest from reference TRBV7-2 and TRBJ2-2): GAGVSQSPSNKVTEKGKDVELRCDPISGHTALYWYRQSLGQGLEFLIYFQGNSAPDKSGLPSDRFSAERTGGSVSTLTIQRTQQEDSAVYLCASSAARGGAGELFFGEGSRLTVL.

The V call is TRBV6-6, the J call TRBJ1-1, with 9 bases fitting TRBD1. J was trimmed by 7 bases and V by 8 bases; bases with no gene match: 5. This CDR3 has 12 residues. The germline CDR1 and CDR2 sequences are MNHNY and SVGAGI (reference sequence). The CDR3 loop reads CASSRQGDEAFF. The DNA of the CDR3 is TGTGCCAGCTCTAGACAGGGGGATGAAGCTTTCTTT.

The chain employs TRBV6-5 and TRBJ2-7, with 7 bases identical to TRBD1. Germline trimming cut 6 bases from V and 2 bases from J; bases unmatched to any gene: 7. The CDR3 contains 14 residues. Germline V lookup: CDR1 MNHEY, CDR2 SVGAGI. The CDR3 sequence is CASRQTGSAYEQYV. As DNA, the CDR3 is TGTGCCAGCAGACAGACAGGGTCGGCCTACGAGCAGTACGTC.

The chain recombines TRBV7-6 with TRBJ2-5; tentative D call: TRBD2 (6 bases). Germline values: CDR1 SGHVS, CDR2 FNYEAQ. V gave up 4 bases and J gave up 4 bases, with 16 bases separating them. The CDR3 spans 15 residues. DNA for the CDR3: TGTGCCAGCAGCTCCACGCGGGGCGATGGAGAGACCCAGTACTTC. Residues: CASSSTRGDGETQYF.

This chain connects TRBV11-3 to TRBJ1-1; D call uncertain. Germline V gives CDR1 SGHNT, CDR2 YENEEA. Trimming took 5 bases from V and 1 from J, leaving 8 bases between them. The CDR3 consists of 13 residues. The DNA of the CDR3 is TGTGCCAGCAGCCGAGGATCGAACACTGAAGCTTTCTTT. Amino acids: CASSRGSNTEAFF.

The chain has TRBV24-1 and TRBJ2-3, with D unclear. CDR3 length equals 12 residues. The germline V gene has CDR1 KGHDR and CDR2 SFDVKD. The CDR3 nucleotides are TGTGCGTCTGGGCCCAGCACAGATACGCAGTATTTT. This encodes CASGPSTDTQYF.

This sequence joins TRBV28 and TRBJ1-3, with D perhaps matching TRBD1 (6 bases). This CDR3 is 16 amino acids long. The germline V and J ends were trimmed by 6 bases and 2 bases, with 17 bases remaining between them. The germline gives CDR1 MDHEN, CDR2 SYDVKM. The CDR3 coding sequence is TGTGCCAGCAGCCCGGGGCAAGGGGGAACTGGAAACACCATATATTTT. Protein: CASSPGQGGTGNTIYF.

The chain links TRBV6-5 to TRBJ1-2, with a possible D match to TRBD1 (6 bases). Germline V gives CDR1 MNHEY, CDR2 SVGAGI. The CDR3 has 13 residues. V was pared by 8 bases and J by 0 bases, with 10 bases between. The CDR3 loop is CASGDTSNYGYTF. In DNA, the CDR3 is TGTGCCAGCGGGGACACATCTAACTATGGCTACACCTTC.

The J gene is TRBJ2-3, the V gene TRBV27; the D gene is possibly TRBD1 (6 bases). Germline-derived CDR1 and CDR2 are MNHEY and SMNVEV (reference sequence). The CDR3 is 16 residues long. The V and J ends lost 9 bases and 1 base respectively, with 20 bases between them. The DNA of the CDR3 is TGTGCCAGTCGCCAGATGGGGGCATTGGGCACAGATACGCAGTATTTT. Translated: CASRQMGALGTDTQYF.

The V call is TRBV6-5, the J call TRBJ2-3; the D gene is possibly TRBD2 (6 bases). The germline V gene has CDR1 MNHEY and CDR2 SVGAGI. Trimming removed 2 bases at V and 8 bases at J, with 17 bases between. The CDR3 is made up of 15 amino acids. The CDR3 nucleotides are TGTGCCAGCAGTTACCAAGGGAGGAAATCGGGTACGCAGTATTTT. Its translation is CASSYQGRKSGTQYF.

The chain is built from TRBV4-1 and TRBJ1-6, with 7 bases lining up with TRBD1. Looked up from germline, CDR1 is MGHRA and CDR2 is YSYEKL. This CDR3 spans 21 amino acids. The ends lost 0 bases at V and 10 bases at J; junction bases unmatched: 24. Written as DNA, the CDR3 is TGCGCCAGCAGCCAAGATAGTAGCGGGACAGCGCTTACCATCCGCGGATCACCCCTCCACTTT. This translates into CASSQDSSGTALTIRGSPLHF.

This rearrangement joins TRBV5-1 to TRBJ1-5; 9 bases fit TRBD1. Germline V gene sequence: CDR1 SGHRS, CDR2 YFSETQ. The CDR3 is 14 amino acids. V shed 4 bases and J 7 bases; nucleotides not matched to a gene: 6. CDR3 nucleotides: TGCGCCAGCAGCCGGACAGGGGACGGCCAGCCCCAGCATTTT. The encoded protein is CASSRTGDGQPQHF.

The CDR3 coding sequence is TGTGCCAGCAGTGAATTCGGATTCTCGACTGAAGCTTTCTTT. Amino acid sequence: CASSEFGFSTEAFF. The chain links TRBV6-1 to TRBJ1-1; D not resolved. The CDR3 has 14 residues. V was shortened by 2 bases and J by 5 bases, with 12 bases between the two germline ends. CDR1 and CDR2 (germline): MNHNS, SASEGT.

The rearrangement links TRBV5-4 to TRBJ1-4; 7 bases are a match to TRBD1. There are 13 residues in the CDR3. Germline-derived CDR1 and CDR2 are SGHNT and YYREEE (reference sequence). Trimming took 4 bases from V and 10 from J; bases not matched to a gene: 7. CDR3 amino acids: CASSQGTVRKLFF. The CDR3 DNA reads as TGTGCCAGCAGCCAGGGGACAGTTCGAAAACTGTTTTTT. The complete variable domain, with remaining parts taken from reference TRBV5-4 and TRBJ1-4, reads ETGVTQSPTHLIKTRGQQVTLRCSSQSGHNTVSWYQQALGQGPQFIFQYYREEENGRGNFPPRFSGLQFPNYSSELNVNALELDDSALYLCASSQGTVRKLFFGSGTQLSVL.

The V and J genes are TRBV19 and TRBJ1-2, with TRBD1 identical over 9 bases. CDR3 length: 13 amino acids. Germline CDR1 reads LNHDA; CDR2 reads SQIVND (reference sequence). With 8 bases clipped from V and 5 bases from J, the junction kept 6 bases outside the gene matches. The CDR3 bases are TGTGCCAGTTCAAGACAGGGGGGTTATGGCTACACCTTC. Translating gives CASSRQGGYGYTF.